The next 30 T cell receptor beta chains were all read from a single sample in a study of cytomegalovirus exposure and HLA in healthy donors. Assay: immunoSEQ multiplex PCR; the TCRdb copy retains only in-frame clones and omits some. The sample holds hundreds of thousands of clones, 75% to 90% seen once. Sequences were obtained from PBMCs. These TCRs come from a woman aged 18-29 years in good health and CMV-seronegative.

A word on this clone: Other DNA sequences in this sample translate to the same CDR3. The gene calls are TRBV28 and TRBJ1-5, with TRBD1 identical over 7 bases. After removal of 6 bases from V and 4 bases from J, the junction contained 0 bases not matched to a gene. The CDR3 contains 12 residues. Germline V lookup: CDR1 MDHEN, CDR2 SYDVKM. This CDR3 reads CASSRGNQPQHF. CDR3 DNA sequence: TGTGCCAGCAGCAGGGGGAATCAGCCCCAGCATTTT.

The V gene is TRBV27, the J gene TRBJ2-2, with a possible D match to TRBD2 (6 bases). V gave up 8 bases and J gave up 4 bases, with 11 bases separating them. CDR3 length equals 13 residues. CDR1 and CDR2 (germline): MNHEY, SMNVEV (reference sequence). The DNA of the CDR3 is TGTGCCAGCTTAAAAGCGGGCACCGGGGAGCTGTTTTTT. Residues: CASLKAGTGELFF.

The rearrangement uses TRBV4-1 and TRBJ2-2; TRBD2 aligns across 9 bases. The CDR3 is made up of 17 amino acids. The germline gives CDR1 MGHRA, CDR2 YSYEKL. Trimming took 0 bases from V and 4 from J; bases not matched to a gene: 6. The CDR3 nucleotides are TGCGCCAGCAGCCAAGAGGGCGGGGGGGCCCCCACCGGGGAGCTGTTTTTT. The encoded protein is CASSQEGGGAPTGELFF.

This rearrangement joins TRBV5-4 to TRBJ1-1; 7 bases align to TRBD1. J was trimmed by 1 base and V by 3 bases; bases with no gene match: 3. Germline-derived CDR1 and CDR2 are SGHNT and YYREEE (reference sequence). The CDR3 totals 14 residues. The chain's CDR3 is CASSSGQTNTEAFF. CDR3 nucleotide sequence: TGTGCCAGCAGCTCGGGACAGACGAACACTGAAGCTTTCTTT.

The chain uses TRBV19 and TRBJ2-5; D call uncertain. The CDR3 is 14 amino acids. Germline V gene sequence: CDR1 LNHDA, CDR2 SQIVND (reference sequence). V gave up 0 bases and J gave up 3 bases, with 8 bases separating them. CDR3 nucleotides: TGTGCCAGTAGTATAGATCTAGGAGAAGAGACCCAGTACTTC. Encoded protein: CASSIDLGEETQYF.

The chain couples TRBV7-8 to TRBJ2-7; TRBD1 aligns across 11 bases. The germline V gene has CDR1 SGHVS and CDR2 FQNEAQ. The CDR3 contains 15 residues. V shed 1 base and J 5 bases; nucleotides not matched to a gene: 4. The CDR3 sequence is CASSLGTGGIHEQYF. The CDR3 nucleotides read TGTGCCAGCAGCTTAGGGACAGGGGGCATCCACGAGCAGTACTTC.

The chain combines TRBV7-8 with TRBJ2-3; tentatively, D is TRBD2 (5 bases). The germline CDR1 and CDR2 sequences are SGHVS and FQNEAQ. The CDR3 consists of 14 residues. Trimming stripped 6 bases from V and 2 bases from J, with 12 bases between. CDR3 sequence: CASRPRRDTDTQYF. CDR3 nucleotide sequence: TGTGCCAGCAGACCTAGACGGGACACAGATACGCAGTATTTT.

This clone was recorded a few times. The V gene is TRBV11-2, the J gene TRBJ1-2, with a tentative D call TRBD1 (5 bases). Germline assignment: CDR1 SGHAT and CDR2 FQNNGV. The CDR3 spans 14 residues. V was shortened by 1 base and J by 7 bases, with 13 bases between the two germline ends. CDR3 DNA: TGTGCCAGCAGCTTAGGGCAGGGAATTGCTGGCTACACCTTC. Translated, it gives CASSLGQGIAGYTF.

V is TRBV15 and J is TRBJ2-7, with D tentatively TRBD1 (5 bases). Germline-derived CDR1 and CDR2 are LNHNV and YYDKDF (reference sequence). Trimming shortened V by 3 bases and J by 3 bases, and 9 bases separated the two germline ends. There are 13 residues in the CDR3. As DNA, the CDR3 is TGTGCCACCAGCAGGGACACAGGCTACGAGCAGTACTTC. It encodes CATSRDTGYEQYF.

This clone appeared a few times. V usage is TRBV5-1 and J usage is TRBJ1-6; 7 nucleotides line up with TRBD1. V shed 4 bases and J 7 bases; nucleotides not matched to a gene: 2. The length of the CDR3 is 13 residues. Germline V gene data show CDR1 as SGHRS and CDR2 as YFSETQ. The CDR3 loop reads CASSQDRNSPLHF. In DNA form, the CDR3 reads TGCGCCAGCAGCCAGGACAGGAATTCACCCCTCCACTTT. The variable domain in full, completed from reference TRBV5-1 and TRBJ1-6, reads KAGVTQTPRYLIKTRGQQVTLSCSPISGHRSVSWYQQTPGQGLQFLFEYFSETQRNKGNFPGRFSGRQFSNSRSEMNVSTLELGDSALYLCASSQDRNSPLHFGNGTRLTVT.

This clone is a singleton in its sample. This rearrangement joins TRBV30 to TRBJ1-4; 11 bases line up with TRBD1. CDR1 GTSNPN and CDR2 SVGIG come from the germline V gene (reference sequence). J gave up 7 bases and V 3 bases, and 4 bases lay outside the gene matches. The CDR3 loop spans 14 amino acids. The CDR3 loop is CAWREDRGPEKLFF. As DNA, the CDR3 is TGTGCCTGGAGGGAGGACAGGGGGCCTGAAAAACTGTTTTTT.

The rearrangement uses TRBV14 and TRBJ2-5, with a weak D call TRBD2 (7 bases). Germline V gene sequence: CDR1 SGHDN, CDR2 FVKESK. The CDR3 is 19 amino acids. Trimming took off 0 bases at V and 7 bases at J, with 27 bases between the two ends. The CDR3 DNA reads TGTGCCAGCAGCCAAGATGGGGGGGCTAGCGCACCAGCCTGGGGGACCCAGTACTTC. It encodes CASSQDGGASAPAWGTQYF.

This chain links TRBV6-5 with TRBJ2-1, with D tentatively TRBD2 (6 bases). This CDR3 is built from 16 residues. Looked up from germline, CDR1 is MNHEY and CDR2 is SVGAGI. V lost 0 bases and J 7 bases, leaving 16 bases between the germline ends. CDR3 sequence (DNA): TGTGCCAGCAGTTACTCTAGCCGGTGGAGGGTAAATGAGCAGTTCTTC. This sequence encodes CASSYSSRWRVNEQFF.

The chain employs TRBV7-3 and TRBJ2-2; 11 bases map to TRBD1. CDR3 length: 15 amino acids. V shed 5 bases, J shed 6 bases, and the junction held 5 bases outside the gene matches. CDR1 and CDR2 from the germline V gene are SGHTA and FQGTGA. CDR3 loop: CASSGQGAVPGELFF. The CDR3 coding sequence is TGTGCCAGCAGCGGACAGGGGGCCGTTCCCGGGGAGCTGTTTTTT.

CDR3 DNA sequence: TGTGCCAGCCAGGGTAGCGGGAGAAATGAGCAGTTCTTC. It specifies CASQGSGRNEQFF. J is TRBJ2-1 and V is TRBV2, with 9 bases fitting TRBD2. The CDR3 has 13 amino acids. Germline CDR1 and CDR2: SNHLY and FYNNEI. V lost 8 bases and J lost 7; bases outside the gene matches: 6. Supplemented by reference TRBV2 and TRBJ2-1, the full variable domain reads EPEVTQTPSHQVTQMGQEVILRCVPISNHLYFYWYRQILGQKVEFLVSFYNNEISEKSEIFDDQFSVERPDGSNFTLKIRSTKLEDSAMYFCASQGSGRNEQFFGPGTRLTVL.

Only one count was recorded for this clone. The chain recombines TRBV30 with TRBJ2-5; weak D call: TRBD1 (6 bases). Trimming removed 0 bases from V and 5 bases from J, with 10 bases in between. Germline lookup yields CDR1 GTSNPN and CDR2 SVGIG (reference sequence). CDR3 length: 13 residues. Written as DNA, the CDR3 is TGTGCCTGGAGTGTAACCAGGGGTGAGACCCAGTACTTC. It codes for CAWSVTRGETQYF.

The chain has TRBV2 and TRBJ1-5, with D possibly matching TRBD1 (6 bases). Trimming pared 6 bases from V and 0 bases from J, leaving 15 bases between. The CDR3 is 16 amino acids. Germline CDR1 is SNHLY and CDR2 is FYNNEI. The CDR3 DNA is TGTGCCAGCAGGCCGGTACAGGGAAGTAGCAATCAGCCCCAGCATTTT. It codes for CASRPVQGSSNQPQHF.

This clone occurred once. The chain carries TRBV6-5 and TRBJ2-7; TRBD1 is a possible D gene (5 bases). V gave up 6 bases and J gave up 1 base, with 16 bases separating them. The CDR3 is made up of 15 amino acids. Germline assignment: CDR1 MNHEY and CDR2 SVGAGI. CDR3 amino acids: CASRKTVFRSYEQYF. CDR3 nucleotide sequence: TGTGCCAGCAGGAAGACAGTGTTTAGGTCCTACGAGCAGTACTTC.

J is TRBJ2-5 and V is TRBV28; 7 nucleotides align to TRBD1. Trimming removed 5 bases from V and 2 bases from J; junction bases left unmatched: 2. From germline, CDR1 is MDHEN and CDR2 SYDVKM. The CDR3 contains 13 residues. The CDR3 bases are TGTGCCAGCAGTCCGGGACAGCAAGAGACCCAGTACTTC. Encoded protein: CASSPGQQETQYF. Combining the CDR3 with reference TRBV28 and TRBJ2-5 gives the whole variable domain DVKVTQSSRYLVKRTGEKVFLECVQDMDHENMFWYRQDPGLGLRLIYFSYDVKMKEKGDIPEGYSVSREKKERFSLILESASTNQTSMYLCASSPGQQETQYFGPGTRLLVL.

The chain joins TRBV10-3 to TRBJ2-5, with 7 bases that match TRBD1. Germline V gene data show CDR1 as ENHRY and CDR2 as SYGVKD. J was trimmed by 5 bases and V by 0 bases; bases with no gene match: 6. The CDR3 runs to 15 residues. The CDR3 loop reads CAISESVGRGETQYF. CDR3 coding DNA: TGTGCCATCAGTGAGTCTGTTGGCAGGGGGGAGACCCAGTACTTC.

This clone has a handful of counts. The chain employs TRBV9 and TRBJ1-2, with D possibly TRBD1 on 6 matching bases. The V and J ends lost 0 bases and 2 bases respectively, with 11 bases between them. The CDR3 runs 15 residues. CDR1 is SGDLS, CDR2 YYNGEE, per germline. The CDR3 here is CASSVGPGANYGYTF. The DNA of the CDR3 is TGTGCCAGCAGCGTAGGCCCAGGGGCGAACTATGGCTACACCTTC.

The V call is TRBV7-9, the J call TRBJ1-3; 9 bases agree with TRBD1. Germline-derived CDR1 and CDR2 are SEHNR and FQNEAQ (reference sequence). V lost 4 bases and J lost 4; bases outside the gene matches: 11. The CDR3 consists of 17 residues. The CDR3 region has the DNA TGTGCCAGCAGCTACCCGACGGGACAGGGAAAAGGAAACACCATATATTTT. Translated, it gives CASSYPTGQGKGNTIYF.

This chain connects TRBV5-6 to TRBJ1-5; D is possibly TRBD1 (5 bases). CDR1 is SGHDT, CDR2 YYEEEE, per germline. CDR3 length equals 17 residues. Trimming stripped 1 base from V and 5 bases from J, with 19 bases between. CDR3 region: CASSLFRGVPSHQPQHF. Written as DNA, the CDR3 is TGTGCCAGCAGCTTGTTTCGGGGGGTCCCCTCCCATCAGCCCCAGCATTTT.

A few counts support this clone. V and J are TRBV4-1 and TRBJ1-6; possible D gene TRBD1, 5 bases. Germline CDR1 and CDR2: MGHRA and YSYEKL. The CDR3 length is 18 residues. The ends were cut back, 0 bases at V and 9 bases at J, with 21 bases in the middle. As DNA, the CDR3 is TGCGCCAGCAGCCAAGATAGCGGGGCCGCGCCCGCGAGTTCACCCCTCCACTTT. It translates to CASSQDSGAAPASSPLHF.

The rearrangement joins TRBV19 to TRBJ2-7, with a tentative D call TRBD1 (6 bases). Trimming pared 6 bases from V and 0 bases from J, leaving 15 bases between. CDR3 length: 15 amino acids. Germline CDR1 and CDR2: LNHDA and SQIVND (reference sequence). The CDR3 DNA reads as TGTGCCAGTAGCCCACCGGGACACAACTCCTACGAGCAGTACTTC. Encoded protein: CASSPPGHNSYEQYF.

The gene calls are TRBV7-6 and TRBJ1-2; 7 nucleotides align to TRBD1. Unmatched junction bases numbered 11, after V lost 1 base and J lost 0 bases. Germline V CDR1 and CDR2: SGHVS, FNYEAQ. This CDR3 region has 18 residues. CDR3 in amino acids: CASSLVTKRTGSNYGYTF. DNA for the CDR3: TGTGCCAGCAGCTTAGTAACGAAGAGGACAGGCTCTAACTATGGCTACACCTTC.

There are a few counts of this clone. The chain employs TRBV19 and TRBJ2-1; a possible D gene is TRBD1 (6 bases). V was cut by 6 bases and J by 10 bases, with 19 bases left in between. The CDR3 length is 14 residues. CDR1 and CDR2 from the germline V gene are LNHDA and SQIVND (reference sequence). CDR3 residues: CASSLQGRTGEQFF. CDR3 sequence (DNA): TGTGCCAGTAGCCTCCAGGGGCGCACAGGAGAGCAGTTCTTC.

The chain is built from TRBV5-1 and TRBJ2-1, with a tentative D call TRBD1 (5 bases). V was shortened by 0 bases and J by 7 bases, with 8 bases between the two germline ends. The CDR3 contains 13 residues. In germline, CDR1 is SGHRS, CDR2 YFSETQ. CDR3 residues: CASSLVRANEQFF. The CDR3, as DNA: TGCGCCAGCAGCTTGGTCAGGGCGAATGAGCAGTTCTTC.

The V and J genes are TRBV2 and TRBJ2-2; no clear D. From germline, CDR1 is SNHLY and CDR2 FYNNEI. This CDR3 has 12 residues. The V end was cut by 8 bases, the J end by 1 base, with 5 bases between. The CDR3 coding sequence is TGTGCCAGCCGCGGGAACACCGGGGAGCTGTTTTTT. Encoded protein: CASRGNTGELFF.

This chain uses TRBV14 with TRBJ2-7; 9 nucleotides agree with TRBD2. After removal of 6 bases from V and 4 bases from J, the junction contained 7 bases not matched to a gene. Germline V gives CDR1 SGHDN, CDR2 FVKESK. CDR3 length equals 14 residues. CDR3 in DNA: TGTGCCAGCAGTCCGGGACTAGCCACTTACGAGCAGTACTTC. Protein sequence: CASSPGLATYEQYF.